The 2 T cell receptor beta chains presented below share a single source sample, sequenced in a study of blood T cell repertoires in COVID-19. The table came from immunoSEQ multiplex PCR; TCRdb's copy has only in-frame clones and leaves some out. The table records approximately 180,000 clones, roughly 88% of them present only once. Sequencing was done on a sample of peripheral blood. These receptors were collected from a man in his sixties with acute or convalescent COVID-19.

This clone showed up just once. This chain links TRBV7-9 with TRBJ2-2, with TRBD1 identical over 8 bases. The CDR3 has 19 amino acids. CDR1 is SEHNR and CDR2 is FQNEAQ in the germline V gene (reference sequence). V was pared by 3 bases and J by 0 bases, with 12 bases of the junction left unmatched. The DNA of the CDR3 is TGTGCCAGCAGCTTTACTACTCGACAGGGGCGTTCGAACACCGGGGAGCTGTTTTTT. Translated: CASSFTTRQGRSNTGELFF.

This sequence joins TRBV29-1 and TRBJ1-1; tentatively, D is TRBD1 (5 bases). With 7 bases removed from V and 5 bases from J, the gap between germline ends came to 17 bases. The germline V gene encodes CDR1 SQVTM and CDR2 ANQGSEA. The CDR3 length is 13 residues. The CDR3 is CSASNTGGTEAFF. The CDR3 nucleotides are TGCAGCGCAAGTAACACGGGGGGAACTGAAGCTTTCTTT.